This section outlines one T cell receptor (beta chain) sequence together with its context. Under the authors' procedure: Amplification with reference gene primers provided the estimates of nucleated cell counts. Some clones are missing from TCRdb's copy, which holds only in-frame ones; the method was immunoSEQ multiplex PCR. From that table come the V and J calls and clone size; the DNA was used to work out D and trimming. This repertoire shows some 55,000 clones, 90% to 95% found once; its top ten account for 2.5% to 3.5%. Between the trimmed V and J ends, which lost 3 bases and 0 bases, there was a span of 9 bases. CDR1 and CDR2 (germline): DFQATT, SNEGSKA (reference sequence). The CDR3 is 14 residues long. The sample originates from a study of blood T cell repertoires in COVID-19. Study in general: Sites across the United States, Italy and Spain contributed samples from acute and convalescent COVID-19. The analysed material was cDNA or gDNA that came from T cells, B-cell-depleted T cells, or PBMCs.

The source of this sequence is a human donor in a cohort sampled during active COVID-19. The J gene is TRBJ1-3, the V gene TRBV20-1; a possible D gene is TRBD1 (6 bases). The sequencing input was peripheral blood. This chain's CDR3 is CSASTDSSGNTIYF. CDR3 DNA: TGCAGTGCTAGTACGGACAGCTCTGGAAACACCATATATTTT.